These 32 T cell receptor beta chains share one sample of origin, sequenced in a study of breast tumors, draining lymph nodes, adjacent tissues. One entry per CDR3 protein, called by TCRdb with MiXCR from the multiplex PCR reads. The table includes about 180,000 distinct CDR3 sequences, 33% detected once. The lymph nodes were axillary draining lymph nodes from breast cancer patients. The sequencing input was axillary lymph node tissue. These receptors came from a female donor with breast cancer. Some clones in this sample may be carry-over from other donors' samples.

The rearrangement links TRBV10-3 to TRBJ1-6; D perhaps matches TRBD1 (5 bases). Germline V gene sequence: CDR1 ENHRY, CDR2 SYGVKD. This CDR3 region has 16 residues. Trimming took 0 bases from V and 13 from J, leaving 19 bases between them. The CDR3 nucleotides are TGTGCCATCAGTGAGTCGACGGTGGGGGGAGGACCCCCCCTCCACTTT. Its protein product is CAISESTVGGGPPLHF.

In this sample, this clonotype turned up many times. This chain links TRBV30 with TRBJ2-5; D gene uncertain. CDR1 and CDR2 from the germline V gene are GTSNPN and SVGIG (reference sequence). Trimming shortened V by 4 bases and J by 5 bases, and 23 bases separated the two germline ends. CDR3 length equals 16 residues. CDR3 sequence (DNA): TGTGCCTGGAAAAAAGAAGCGACCGTCGTAACGGAGACCCAGTACTTC. This encodes CAWKKEATVVTETQYF.

This clonotype was counted once. One junction end does not reproduce the germline sequence, and a read error may be involved. The gene calls are TRBV5-1 and TRBJ1-1; a possible D gene is TRBD1 (5 bases). CDR1 and CDR2 from the germline V gene are SGHRS and YFSETQ. The CDR3 is made up of 13 amino acids. The CDR3 DNA reads TGCGCCAGCAGCTCGACGGGAGGGACTGACGCTTTCTTT. Amino acid sequence: CASSSTGGTDAFF.

This clonotype has at least ten counts. The chain employs TRBV2 and TRBJ2-2, with 9 nucleotides matching TRBD2. Germline CDR1 is SNHLY and CDR2 is FYNNEI. J gave up 4 bases and V 5 bases, and 5 bases lay outside the gene matches. The CDR3 spans 15 residues. The CDR3 bases are TGTGCCAGCAGTCGGACTAGCGCAGGCACCGGGGAGCTGTTTTTT. Amino acid sequence: CASSRTSAGTGELFF.

Comments on this clonotype: A read error is likely, as this CDR3 ends without the conserved phenylalanine or tryptophan. The chain links TRBV28 to TRBJ2-7; 11 bases are a match to TRBD1. This CDR3 is 15 amino acids long. Germline CDR1 and CDR2: MDHEN and SYDVKM. V lost 6 bases, J lost 3 bases, and 7 bases stayed unmatched. For the CDR3, the DNA is TGTGCCAGCAGAAATACCGGGACAGGGGGCTACGAGCAGTACCTC. Translating gives CASRNTGTGGYEQYL.

V gene TRBV7-2 combines with J gene TRBJ1-2; 9 bases fit TRBD1. Germline V gene sequence: CDR1 SGHTA, CDR2 FQGNSA. The CDR3 is 14 residues long. V lost 5 bases and J lost 12; bases outside the gene matches: 13. CDR3 region: CASSLGGTGLGNTF. The CDR3, as DNA: TGTGCCAGCAGCCTAGGGGGGACAGGGTTAGGCAACACCTTC.

This clonotype was seen ten or more times. This rearrangement joins TRBV19 to TRBJ1-4; D call uncertain. Looked up from germline, CDR1 is LNHDA and CDR2 is SQIVND (reference sequence). V was clipped by 7 bases and J by 2 bases, with 17 bases between them. The CDR3 covers 16 residues. The CDR3 loop reads CASTSPRFPTNEKLFF. The CDR3 region has the DNA TGTGCCAGTACCTCTCCGCGGTTCCCCACTAATGAAAAACTGTTTTTT. Complete variable domain (other parts from reference TRBV19 and TRBJ1-4): DGGITQSPKYLFRKEGQNVTLSCEQNLNHDAMYWYRQDPGQGLRLIYYSQIVNDFQKGDIAEGYSVSREKKESFPLTVTSAQKNPTAFYLCASTSPRFPTNEKLFFGSGTQLSVL.

This clonotype was seen ten or more times. The CDR3 sequence: CASSQVGSGGPGQYF. The DNA of the CDR3 is TGTGCCAGCAGCCAAGTGGGTAGCGGGGGGCCTGGCCAGTATTTT. This rearrangement joins TRBV3-1 to TRBJ2-3; the match to TRBD2 covers 10 bases. The CDR3 is 15 amino acids. V lost 1 base, J lost 12 bases, and 10 bases stayed unmatched. Looked up from germline, CDR1 is LGHDT and CDR2 is YNNKEL (reference sequence).

This clonotype was recorded many times. The rearrangement joins TRBV5-6 to TRBJ2-7, with 9 bases that match TRBD1. The CDR3 loop spans 14 amino acids. CDR1 and CDR2 from the germline V gene are SGHDT and YYEEEE. With 2 bases clipped from V and 4 bases from J, the junction kept 4 bases outside the gene matches. CDR3 residues: CASSFRTGVYEQYF. Here the CDR3 DNA reads TGTGCCAGCAGCTTCCGGACAGGGGTTTACGAGCAGTACTTC.

This clonotype was recorded at least ten times. The V call is TRBV7-9, the J call TRBJ2-1; D is possibly TRBD2 (7 bases). Germline V gene lookup returns CDR1 SEHNR and CDR2 FQNEAQ (reference sequence). V lost 4 bases, J lost 8 bases, and 30 bases lay in between. The CDR3 extends over 19 amino acids. CDR3 sequence reads: CASSSKGGDASHGMDEQFF. The CDR3 coding sequence is TGTGCCAGCAGCTCCAAGGGGGGGGACGCTAGCCACGGTATGGATGAGCAGTTCTTC.

The chain links TRBV7-2 to TRBJ2-2, with unresolved D. Germline-derived CDR1 and CDR2 are SGHTA and FQGNSA. V was pared by 5 bases and J by 4 bases, with 8 bases between. The CDR3 runs 13 residues. The CDR3 region is CASSGWGTGELFF. Here the CDR3 DNA reads TGTGCCAGCAGCGGATGGGGCACCGGGGAGCTGTTTTTT.

This clonotype was counted many times. V usage is TRBV24-1 and J usage is TRBJ2-2; no firm D call. This CDR3 region has 12 residues. With 12 bases removed from V and 2 bases from J, the gap between germline ends came to 9 bases. In germline, CDR1 is KGHDR, CDR2 SFDVKD. In DNA, the CDR3 is TGTGCCTCCGGGCCTAACACCGGGGAGCTGTTTTTT. This codes for CASGPNTGELFF.

There are a few counts of this clonotype. The CDR3 end shows no conserved phenylalanine or tryptophan, and so a read error is likely. The rearrangement joins TRBV14 to TRBJ2-7; no clear D. The CDR3 extends over 12 amino acids. V was pared by 1 base and J by 9 bases, with 10 bases between. Germline assignment: CDR1 SGHDN and CDR2 FVKESK. In nucleotides, the CDR3 is TGTGCCAGCAGCCAAGCTTCGGGTCGGCAGTACCTC. Its protein product is CASSQASGRQYL.

The J gene is TRBJ2-7, the V gene TRBV18; 10 nucleotides align to TRBD1. Unmatched junction bases numbered 5, after V lost 2 bases and J lost 1 base. The CDR3 runs 16 residues. The V gene's germline CDR1 is KGHSH and CDR2 LQKENI. The DNA of the CDR3 is TGTGCCAGCTCACCATCTCCGGGACAGGGGTCCTACGAGCAGTACTTC. Amino acid sequence: CASSPSPGQGSYEQYF. Filled out from reference TRBV18 and TRBJ2-7, the complete variable domain reads NAGVMQNPRHLVRRRGQEARLRCSPMKGHSHVYWYRQLPEEGLKFMVYLQKENIIDESGMPKERFSAEFPKEGPSILRIQQVVRGDSAAYFCASSPSPGQGSYEQYFGPGTRLTVT.

This clonotype came up many times. J is TRBJ2-7 and V is TRBV19, with 10 bases identical to TRBD1. The J segment lost 8 bases and the V segment lost 5 bases, leaving 12 bases of the junction unmatched. The CDR3 runs 15 residues. Germline lookup yields CDR1 LNHDA and CDR2 SQIVND (reference sequence). The CDR3, as DNA: TGTGCCAGTAGTCCCCACCGGGACAGGGGTAACAAGCAGTACTTC. Translating gives CASSPHRDRGNKQYF.

The rearrangement links TRBV19 to TRBJ2-7; D call uncertain. V lost 3 bases, J lost 0 bases, and 9 bases lay in between. Germline CDR1 LNHDA, CDR2 SQIVND (reference sequence). This CDR3 is 14 amino acids long. The CDR3 is CASSMCGPSYEQYF. CDR3 in DNA: TGTGCCAGTAGTATGTGTGGGCCCTCCTACGAGCAGTACTTC. The complete variable domain, with remaining parts taken from reference TRBV19 and TRBJ2-7, reads DGGITQSPKYLFRKEGQNVTLSCEQNLNHDAMYWYRQDPGQGLRLIYYSQIVNDFQKGDIAEGYSVSREKKESFPLTVTSAQKNPTAFYLCASSMCGPSYEQYFGPGTRLTVT.

The chain combines TRBV7-2 with TRBJ1-3; 9 bases fit TRBD1. V gave up 0 bases and J gave up 8 bases; unmatched junction bases: 11. The CDR3 spans 17 residues. The germline gives CDR1 SGHTA, CDR2 FQGNSA. CDR3 in DNA: TGTGCCAGCAGCTTAGCGATAACAGGGGGCTCTGGCTACACCATATATTTT. The encoded protein is CASSLAITGGSGYTIYF.

This clonotype was detected many times. The chain combines TRBV11-3 with TRBJ2-5; TRBD1 matches 7 bases. V lost 4 bases, J lost 1 base, and 6 bases stayed unmatched. The CDR3 covers 15 residues. The germline gives CDR1 SGHNT, CDR2 YENEEA. The CDR3 loop reads CASSSTGTAQETQYF. In DNA, the CDR3 is TGTGCCAGCAGCTCCACCGGGACAGCCCAAGAGACCCAGTACTTC.

Ten or more counts support this clonotype. V and J are TRBV6-4 and TRBJ2-3, with 8 positions matching TRBD2. CDR1 is MRHNA and CDR2 is SNTAGT in the germline V gene. The CDR3 spans 15 residues. V gave up 5 bases and J gave up 4 bases; unmatched junction bases: 8. CDR3 region: CASSRGTGGSDTQYF. The CDR3 DNA sequence: TGTGCCAGCAGTCGTGGAACGGGGGGGTCAGATACGCAGTATTTT.

In DNA, the CDR3 is TGCAGCGTTGAAGATCTGGGGGGCGGGGATGAAAAACTGTTTTTT. Its translation: CSVEDLGGGDEKLFF. V is TRBV29-1 and J is TRBJ1-4; TRBD1 might be the D (6 bases). The CDR3 has 15 residues. V was shortened by 0 bases and J by 6 bases, with 14 bases between the two germline ends. From germline, CDR1 is SQVTM and CDR2 ANQGSEA.

This clonotype was recorded many times. The V and J genes are TRBV5-6 and TRBJ2-5, with 8 bases matching TRBD1. Germline values: CDR1 SGHDT, CDR2 YYEEEE. This CDR3 has 16 amino acids. Trimming at V came to 0 bases and at J to 0 bases, leaving 4 bases not matched to a gene. The CDR3 reads CASSLARTGYQETQYF. The DNA for the CDR3 is TGTGCCAGCAGCTTGGCCAGGACAGGGTACCAAGAGACCCAGTACTTC.

The rearrangement links TRBV20-1 to TRBJ1-6, with D possibly being TRBD1 (5 bases). CDR3 length equals 12 residues. V gave up 2 bases and J gave up 8 bases, with 7 bases separating them. In germline, CDR1 is DFQATT, CDR2 SNEGSKA (reference sequence). CDR3 sequence (DNA): TGCAGTGCTAGAACAGGTTATTCACCCCTCCACTTT. This translates into CSARTGYSPLHF.

This clonotype was seen once. V and J are TRBV24-1 and TRBJ2-6, with 7 bases lining up with TRBD1. Per the germline V gene, CDR1 is KGHDR and CDR2 is SFDVKD. The CDR3 extends over 16 amino acids. V was pared by 4 bases and J by 5 bases, with 7 bases of the junction left unmatched. The CDR3 DNA reads TGTGCCACCAGTGACCACCAAGGGGGCCGGGCCAACGTCCTGACTTTC. It specifies CATSDHQGGRANVLTF.

Concerning this clonotype: Its ends do not fully match the called genes, so a read error is possible. The CDR3 here is CASSFLARFPHEQYF. The CDR3, as DNA: TGTGCCAGCAGCTTCTTAGCGAGGTTCCCTCACGAGCAGTACTTT. V usage is TRBV5-6 and J usage is TRBJ2-7; tentatively, D is TRBD2 (5 bases). CDR3 length: 15 residues. Germline V gene data show CDR1 as SGHDT and CDR2 as YYEEEE.

This chain uses TRBV25-1 with TRBJ2-7; 9 bases line up with TRBD2. V lost 2 bases to trimming and J lost 5 bases; unmatched junction nucleotides: 4. CDR1 and CDR2 from the germline V gene are MGHDK and SYGVNS. This CDR3 comprises 14 residues. CDR3 residues: CASSEAGGPHEQYF. The CDR3 coding sequence is TGTGCCAGCAGTGAAGCGGGAGGGCCCCACGAGCAGTACTTC.

This chain links TRBV5-4 with TRBJ2-5; 10 nucleotides match TRBD1. Trimming removed 5 bases from V and 5 bases from J; junction bases left unmatched: 12. CDR1 is SGHNT, CDR2 YYREEE, per germline (reference sequence). The CDR3 spans 16 residues. CDR3 sequence: CASRREGQGREETQYF. As DNA, the CDR3 is TGTGCCAGCAGAAGGGAGGGACAGGGGAGAGAGGAGACCCAGTACTTC.

This clonotype was seen at least ten times. The chain joins TRBV20-1 to TRBJ2-1; the match to TRBD1 covers 7 bases. This CDR3 is built from 11 residues. The germline gives CDR1 DFQATT, CDR2 SNEGSKA (reference sequence). J gave up 10 bases and V 5 bases, and 5 bases lay outside the gene matches. Here the CDR3 DNA reads TGCAGTGCTTCCGGGACAGCAGAGCAGTTCTTC. It encodes CSASGTAEQFF.

In its sample, this clonotype was seen many times. The CDR3, as DNA: TGTGCCAGCGTTAGCGCACCCATGAACGAGCAGTACTTC. Translating gives CASVSAPMNEQYF. V gene TRBV6-1 combines with J gene TRBJ2-7; tentative D call: TRBD2 (5 bases). Trimming left V 8 bases short and J 5 bases short, with 16 bases between. Germline V CDR1 and CDR2: MNHNS, SASEGT. This CDR3 spans 13 amino acids.

This clonotype was seen many times. The V gene is TRBV2, the J gene TRBJ2-7; 8 bases fit TRBD1. Looked up from germline, CDR1 is SNHLY and CDR2 is FYNNEI. Unmatched junction bases numbered 11, after V lost 8 bases and J lost 2 bases. CDR3 length: 15 amino acids. The CDR3 reads CASGQGASRTYEQYF. For the CDR3, the DNA is TGTGCCAGCGGGCAGGGGGCAAGTAGGACCTACGAGCAGTACTTC.

Ten or more counts support this clonotype. The chain is built from TRBV6-1 and TRBJ2-7; the D is unclear. The CDR3 contains 12 residues. The V and J ends lost 5 bases and 3 bases respectively, with 8 bases between them. Germline V lookup: CDR1 MNHNS, CDR2 SASEGT. The CDR3 spells CASSLLVYEQYF. The CDR3 region has the DNA TGTGCCAGCAGTTTACTGGTCTACGAGCAGTACTTC.

This clonotype was detected ten times or more. At one boundary the junction diverges from the germline segment, which might be a read error. This rearrangement joins TRBV6-6 to TRBJ2-7; TRBD2 agrees at 7 bases. The CDR3 loop spans 16 amino acids. In germline, CDR1 is MNHNY, CDR2 SVGAGI (reference sequence). The CDR3 DNA sequence: TGTGCCAGCAGTCACTCGCCTAGCGGAAAATCCTACGAGCAGTACTTC. Its protein is CASSHSPSGKSYEQYF.

There are many counts of this clonotype. This chain joins TRBV30 and TRBJ1-2, with 7 bases that match TRBD1. The CDR3 loop spans 13 amino acids. V lost 7 bases and J lost 4; bases outside the gene matches: 9. CDR1 and CDR2 (germline): GTSNPN, SVGIG (reference sequence). The CDR3 loop is CAFQTGPIYGYTF. The CDR3 bases are TGTGCCTTTCAGACAGGGCCTATCTATGGCTACACCTTC.